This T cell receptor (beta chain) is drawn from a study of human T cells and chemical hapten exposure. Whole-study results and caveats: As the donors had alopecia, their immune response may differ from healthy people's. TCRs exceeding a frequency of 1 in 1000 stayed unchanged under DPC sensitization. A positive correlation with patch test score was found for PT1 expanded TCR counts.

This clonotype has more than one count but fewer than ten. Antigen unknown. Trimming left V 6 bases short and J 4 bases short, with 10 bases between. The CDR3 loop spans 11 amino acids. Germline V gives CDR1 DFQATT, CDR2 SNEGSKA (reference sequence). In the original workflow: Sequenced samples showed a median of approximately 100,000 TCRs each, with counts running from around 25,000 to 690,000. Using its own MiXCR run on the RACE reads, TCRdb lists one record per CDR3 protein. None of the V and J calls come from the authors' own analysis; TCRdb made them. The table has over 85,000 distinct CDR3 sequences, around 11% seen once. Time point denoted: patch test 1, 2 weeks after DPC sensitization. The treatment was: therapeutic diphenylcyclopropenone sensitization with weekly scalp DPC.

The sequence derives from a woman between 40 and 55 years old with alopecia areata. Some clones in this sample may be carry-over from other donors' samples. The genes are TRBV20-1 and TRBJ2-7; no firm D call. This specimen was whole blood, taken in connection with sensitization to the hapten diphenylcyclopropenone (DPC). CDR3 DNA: TGCAGTGCCGACACCCAGTACGAGCAGTACTTC. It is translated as CSADTQYEQYF.